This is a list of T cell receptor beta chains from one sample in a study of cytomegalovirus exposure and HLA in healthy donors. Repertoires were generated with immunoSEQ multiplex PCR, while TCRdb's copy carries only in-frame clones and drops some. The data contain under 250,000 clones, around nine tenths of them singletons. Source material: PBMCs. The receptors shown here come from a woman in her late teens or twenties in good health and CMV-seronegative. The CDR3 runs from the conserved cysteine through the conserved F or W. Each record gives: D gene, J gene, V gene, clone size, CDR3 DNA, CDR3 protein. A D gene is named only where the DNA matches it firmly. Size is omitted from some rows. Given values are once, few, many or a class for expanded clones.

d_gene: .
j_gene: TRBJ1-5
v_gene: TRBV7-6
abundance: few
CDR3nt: TGTGCCAGCAGCTTAGATCGGGGCAATCAGCCCCAGCATTTT
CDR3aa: CASSLDRGNQPQHF

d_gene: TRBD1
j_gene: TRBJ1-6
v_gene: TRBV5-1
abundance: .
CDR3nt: TGCGCCAGCAGCTTGAGGCTTGGACAGGGGGAATCACCCCTCCACTTT
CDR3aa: CASSLRLGQGESPLHF

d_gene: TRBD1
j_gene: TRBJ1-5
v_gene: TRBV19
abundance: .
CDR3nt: TGTGCCAGTAGTATAGGCTGGGACAGGGATCAGCCCCAGCATTTT
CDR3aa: CASSIGWDRDQPQHF

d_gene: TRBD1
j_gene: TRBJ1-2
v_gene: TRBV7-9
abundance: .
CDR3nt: TGTGCCAGCAGCATTTGGGACAGCCAATATGGCTACACCTTC
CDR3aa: CASSIWDSQYGYTF

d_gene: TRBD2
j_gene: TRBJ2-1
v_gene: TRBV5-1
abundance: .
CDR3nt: TGCGCCAGCAGTTTTAGCGGGAGTGTCCACAATGAGCAGTTCTTC
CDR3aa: CASSFSGSVHNEQFF

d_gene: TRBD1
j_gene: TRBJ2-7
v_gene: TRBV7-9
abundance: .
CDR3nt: TGTGCCAGCAGCTTCGGGACAGGCGTCTCCTACGAGCAGTACTTC
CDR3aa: CASSFGTGVSYEQYF

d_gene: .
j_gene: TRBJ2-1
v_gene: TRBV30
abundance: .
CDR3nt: TGTGCCTGGAGTCCCCTTCGGGGGGCCCCTCGGAATGAGCAGTTCTTC
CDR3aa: CAWSPLRGAPRNEQFF

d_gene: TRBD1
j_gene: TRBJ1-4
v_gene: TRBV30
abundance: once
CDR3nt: TGTGCCTGGCAGGGGGCGAACGAAAAACTGTTTTTT
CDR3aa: CAWQGANEKLFF

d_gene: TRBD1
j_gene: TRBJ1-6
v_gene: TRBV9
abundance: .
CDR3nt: TGTGCCAGCAGCGCCTCCGACAGGGGGAATTCACCCCTCCACTTT
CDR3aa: CASSASDRGNSPLHF

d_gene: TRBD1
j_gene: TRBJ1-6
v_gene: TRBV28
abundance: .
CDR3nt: TGTGCCAGCAGCCACCGACAGGGAATCTCACCCCTCCACTTT
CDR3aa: CASSHRQGISPLHF

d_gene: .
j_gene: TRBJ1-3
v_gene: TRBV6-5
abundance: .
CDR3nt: TGTGCCAGCAGTTACGCACAGGGTACTGGAAACACCATATATTTT
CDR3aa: CASSYAQGTGNTIYF

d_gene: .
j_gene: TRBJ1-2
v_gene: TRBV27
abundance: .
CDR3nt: TGTGCCAGCATGAGCGCCAACTATGGCTACACCTTC
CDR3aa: CASMSANYGYTF

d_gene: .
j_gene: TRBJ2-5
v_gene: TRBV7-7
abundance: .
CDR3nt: TGTGCCAGCAGCCCGAGACTAGAGGAAGAGACCCAGTACTTC
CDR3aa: CASSPRLEEETQYF

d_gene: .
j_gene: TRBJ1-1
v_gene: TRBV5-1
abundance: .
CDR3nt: TGCGCCAGCAGCACTGTCAGGGGAAACACTGAAGCTTTCTTT
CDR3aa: CASSTVRGNTEAFF

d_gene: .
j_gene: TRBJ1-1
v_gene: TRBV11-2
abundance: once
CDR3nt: TGTGCCAGCAGCTTAGATTGGGCCAGTGGTACTGAAGCTTTCTTT
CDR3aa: CASSLDWASGTEAFF

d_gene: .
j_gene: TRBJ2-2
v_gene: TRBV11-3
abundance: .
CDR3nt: TGTGCCAGCAGCTTAGACAAAAACGGAGGGCCTTCGATCGGGGAGCTGTTTTTT
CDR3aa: CASSLDKNGGPSIGELFF

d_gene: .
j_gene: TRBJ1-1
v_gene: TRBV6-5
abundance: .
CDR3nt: TGTGCCAGCAGAACGGGTCGGGAAGCTTTCTTT
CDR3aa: CASRTGREAFF

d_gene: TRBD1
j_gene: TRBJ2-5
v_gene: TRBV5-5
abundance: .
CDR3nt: TGTGCCAGCAGCTTATATAGGGACAGCCAAGAGACCCAGTACTTC
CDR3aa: CASSLYRDSQETQYF

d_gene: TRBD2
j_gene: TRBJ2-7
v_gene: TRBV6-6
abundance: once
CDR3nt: TGTGCCAGCACGGGACTAGCGGGAGGGACCTACGAGCAGTACTTC
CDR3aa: CASTGLAGGTYEQYF

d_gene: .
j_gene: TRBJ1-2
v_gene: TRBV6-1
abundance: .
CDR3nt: TGTGCCAGCAGTGAAGCGGGGACTCGGTATGGCTACACCTTC
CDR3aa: CASSEAGTRYGYTF

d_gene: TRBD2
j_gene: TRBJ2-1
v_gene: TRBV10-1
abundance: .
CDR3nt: TGCGCCAGCAGTGAAGGGTGGGAGGGGTACAATGAGCAGTTCTTC
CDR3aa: CASSEGWEGYNEQFF

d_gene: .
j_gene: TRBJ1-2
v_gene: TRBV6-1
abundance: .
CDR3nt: TGTGCCAGCAGTGGCCCAGAAAAAGGCTACACCTTC
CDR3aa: CASSGPEKGYTF

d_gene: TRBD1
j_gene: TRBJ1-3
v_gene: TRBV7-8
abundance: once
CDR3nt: TGTGCCAGCAGCGGAAGGGTGACAGGGTCTGGAAACACCATATATTTT
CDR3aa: CASSGRVTGSGNTIYF

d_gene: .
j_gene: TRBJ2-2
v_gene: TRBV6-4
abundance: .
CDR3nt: TGTGCCAGCAGTGACCGGAACACCGGGGAGCTGTTTTTT
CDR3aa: CASSDRNTGELFF

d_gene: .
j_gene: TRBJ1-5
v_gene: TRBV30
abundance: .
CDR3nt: TGTGCCTGGAGTGTAGGGGGTGGTGGACAGCCCCAGCATTTT
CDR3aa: CAWSVGGGGQPQHF

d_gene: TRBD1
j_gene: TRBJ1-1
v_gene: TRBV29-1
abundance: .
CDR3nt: TGCAGCGTCCGCATGAGGGGGCTGAACACTGAAGCTTTCTTT
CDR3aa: CSVRMRGLNTEAFF

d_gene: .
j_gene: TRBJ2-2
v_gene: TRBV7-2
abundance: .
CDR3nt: TGTGCCAGCAGCTCGGACAGATATAACACCGGGGAGCTGTTTTTT
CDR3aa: CASSSDRYNTGELFF

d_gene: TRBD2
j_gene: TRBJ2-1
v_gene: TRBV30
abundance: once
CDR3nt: TGTGCCTGGAGTGGATTGGGCGGGAGGAACTACAATGAGCAGTTCTTC
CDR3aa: CAWSGLGGRNYNEQFF

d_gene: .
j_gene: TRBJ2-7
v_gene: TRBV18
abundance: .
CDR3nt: TGTGCCAGCTCACCACCACGAGCGCCCGAGGGAGAGCAGTACTTC
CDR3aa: CASSPPRAPEGEQYF

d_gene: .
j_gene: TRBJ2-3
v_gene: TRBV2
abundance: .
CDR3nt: TGTGCCAGCCCGGGACTCGGACCTACAGATACGCAGTATTTT
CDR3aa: CASPGLGPTDTQYF

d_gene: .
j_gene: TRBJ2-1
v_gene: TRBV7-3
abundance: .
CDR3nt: TGTGCCAGCAGCTTTAGGCAGGGGACGAACAATGAGCAGTTCTTC
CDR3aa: CASSFRQGTNNEQFF

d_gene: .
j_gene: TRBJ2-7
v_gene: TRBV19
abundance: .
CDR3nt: TGTGCCAGTAGTCCCGTGGGCACCAGCTCCTACGAGCAGTACTTC
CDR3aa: CASSPVGTSSYEQYF

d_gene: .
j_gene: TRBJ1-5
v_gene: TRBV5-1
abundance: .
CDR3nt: TGCGCCAGCAGTTCGGGGGGGCCGGGCAATCAGCCCCAGCATTTT
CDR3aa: CASSSGGPGNQPQHF

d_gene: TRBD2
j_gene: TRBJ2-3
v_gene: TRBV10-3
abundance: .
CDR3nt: TGTGCCACATCGACCATAATAGCGGGAGGTTCAGATACGCAGTATTTT
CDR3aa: CATSTIIAGGSDTQYF

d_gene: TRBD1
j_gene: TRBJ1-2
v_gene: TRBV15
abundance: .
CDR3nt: TGTGCCACCAGACCGGGGCCGGGACAGGGACGTGGAAACTATGGCTACACCTTC
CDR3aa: CATRPGPGQGRGNYGYTF

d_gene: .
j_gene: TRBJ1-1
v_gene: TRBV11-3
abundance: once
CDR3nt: TGTGCCAGCAGCTTCTCCCAGGGGCGAGGTCCCTACACTGAAGCTTTCTTT
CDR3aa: CASSFSQGRGPYTEAFF

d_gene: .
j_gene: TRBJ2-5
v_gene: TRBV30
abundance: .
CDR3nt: TGTGCCTGGAGACCCGCGGGACGGATCCAAGAGACCCAGTACTTC
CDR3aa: CAWRPAGRIQETQYF

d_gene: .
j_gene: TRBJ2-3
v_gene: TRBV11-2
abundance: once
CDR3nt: TGTGCCAGCAGCGGCATTAGGGGTTCCTTGAGCACAGATACGCAGTATTTT
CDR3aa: CASSGIRGSLSTDTQYF

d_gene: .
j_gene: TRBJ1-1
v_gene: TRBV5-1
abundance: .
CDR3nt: TGCGCCAGCAGCGCAGGGTCGTCCCCCCTGAACACTGAAGCTTTCTTT
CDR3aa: CASSAGSSPLNTEAFF

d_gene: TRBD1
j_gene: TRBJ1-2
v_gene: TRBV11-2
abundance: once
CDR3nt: TGTGCCAGCAGCTTAGTCTCCGGGACAGGGCTTGGCTACACCTTC
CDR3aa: CASSLVSGTGLGYTF

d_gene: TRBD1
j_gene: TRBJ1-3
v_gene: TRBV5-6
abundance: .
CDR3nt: TGTGCCAGCAGCTTCCGGGACAGGGTCATAAGAAACACCATATATTTT
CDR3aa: CASSFRDRVIRNTIYF

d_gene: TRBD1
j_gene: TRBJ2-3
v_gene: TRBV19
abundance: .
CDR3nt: TGTGCCAGTATGCAGCTTGGGACAGGGTCGGATACGCAGTATTTT
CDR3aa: CASMQLGTGSDTQYF

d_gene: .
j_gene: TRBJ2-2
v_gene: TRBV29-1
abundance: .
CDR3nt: TGCAGCGTCACAGACACCGGGGAGCTGTTTTTT
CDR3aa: CSVTDTGELFF

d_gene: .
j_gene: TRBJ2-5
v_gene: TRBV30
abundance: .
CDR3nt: TGTGCCTGGGCCGGGACACTGCAAGAGACCCAGTACTTC
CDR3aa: CAWAGTLQETQYF

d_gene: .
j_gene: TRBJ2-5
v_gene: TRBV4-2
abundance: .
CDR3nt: TGTGCCAGCAGCCGTTCGGGTCCCGGGCAAGAGACCCAGTACTTC
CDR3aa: CASSRSGPGQETQYF

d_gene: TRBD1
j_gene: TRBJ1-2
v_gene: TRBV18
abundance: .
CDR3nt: TGTGCCAGCTCACCTCAGGGGGCTGGTGGCTACACCTTC
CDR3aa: CASSPQGAGGYTF

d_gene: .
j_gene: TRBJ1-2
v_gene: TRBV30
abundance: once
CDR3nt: TGTGCCTGGAGTCAAAAAGTGGCTGGTGGCTACACCTTC
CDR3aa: CAWSQKVAGGYTF

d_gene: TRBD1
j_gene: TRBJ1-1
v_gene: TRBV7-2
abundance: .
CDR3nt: TGTGCCAGCAGCCCCGGGACAGCGAACACTGAAGCTTTCTTT
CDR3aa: CASSPGTANTEAFF

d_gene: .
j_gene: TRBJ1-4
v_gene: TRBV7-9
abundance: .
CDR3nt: TGTGCCAGCAGCCTGGGTTGGGAGCCAACTAATGAAAAACTGTTTTTT
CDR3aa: CASSLGWEPTNEKLFF

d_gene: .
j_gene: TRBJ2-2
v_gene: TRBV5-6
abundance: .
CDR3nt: TGTGCCAGCGCGAGGGTAACCGGGGAGCTGTTTTTT
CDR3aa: CASARVTGELFF

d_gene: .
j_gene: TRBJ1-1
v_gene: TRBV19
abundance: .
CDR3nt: TGTGCCAGTAGTATCCGGGACACTGAAGCTTTCTTT
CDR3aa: CASSIRDTEAFF